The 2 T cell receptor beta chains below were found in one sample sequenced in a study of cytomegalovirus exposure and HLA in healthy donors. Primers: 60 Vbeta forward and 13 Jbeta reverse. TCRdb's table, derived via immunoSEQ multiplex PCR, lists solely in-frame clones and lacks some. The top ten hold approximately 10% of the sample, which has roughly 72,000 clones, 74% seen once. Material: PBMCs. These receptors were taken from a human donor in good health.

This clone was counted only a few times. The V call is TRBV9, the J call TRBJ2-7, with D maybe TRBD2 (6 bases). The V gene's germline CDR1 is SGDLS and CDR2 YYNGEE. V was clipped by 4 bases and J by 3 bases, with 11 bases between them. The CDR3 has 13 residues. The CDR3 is CASSPRRGYEQYF. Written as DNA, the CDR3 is TGTGCCAGCAGCCCCCGGAGGGGCTACGAGCAGTACTTC.

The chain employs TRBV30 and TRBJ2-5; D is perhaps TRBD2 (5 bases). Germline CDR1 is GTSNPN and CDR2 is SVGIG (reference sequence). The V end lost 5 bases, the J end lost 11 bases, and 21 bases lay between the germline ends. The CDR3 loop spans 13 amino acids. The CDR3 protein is CAWDGLVSRKQYF. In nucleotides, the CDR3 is TGTGCCTGGGACGGACTCGTGTCTAGGAAGCAGTACTTC.